The present T cell receptor beta chain was sequenced within a study of T cells in Graves' hyperthyroidism and ophthalmopathy. Amplified TCR beta CDR3 regions came from RNA transcripts. First-round RT-PCR with HTBI primers amplified the TCR CDR3 region. MiXCR, applied by TCRdb to the multiplex PCR reads, yields one record per CDR3 protein. The repertoire has roughly 110,000 distinct CDR3 sequences, approximately 15% of them found once; the top ten carry less than 50%. Points from the study as a whole: Blood shared most expanded thyroid clonotypes above 0.001.

Patients with uncontrolled infections, other autoimmune diseases, pregnancy or lactation were excluded. This clonotype has a count of ten or more. The antigen remains unidentified. Trimming at V came to 3 bases and at J to 5 bases, leaving 11 bases not matched to a gene. Per germline, CDR1 MDHEN and CDR2 SYDVKM. The CDR3 has 17 residues. The sequenced material came from blood. The receptor's source is a woman aged 45-65 years with Graves' hyperthyroidism. The chain uses TRBV28 and TRBJ1-1; 11 bases match TRBD1. The CDR3 sequence: CASSFGGQGARITEAFF. CDR3 coding DNA: TGTGCCAGCAGTTTTGGAGGACAGGGGGCGCGGATTACTGAAGCTTTCTTT.